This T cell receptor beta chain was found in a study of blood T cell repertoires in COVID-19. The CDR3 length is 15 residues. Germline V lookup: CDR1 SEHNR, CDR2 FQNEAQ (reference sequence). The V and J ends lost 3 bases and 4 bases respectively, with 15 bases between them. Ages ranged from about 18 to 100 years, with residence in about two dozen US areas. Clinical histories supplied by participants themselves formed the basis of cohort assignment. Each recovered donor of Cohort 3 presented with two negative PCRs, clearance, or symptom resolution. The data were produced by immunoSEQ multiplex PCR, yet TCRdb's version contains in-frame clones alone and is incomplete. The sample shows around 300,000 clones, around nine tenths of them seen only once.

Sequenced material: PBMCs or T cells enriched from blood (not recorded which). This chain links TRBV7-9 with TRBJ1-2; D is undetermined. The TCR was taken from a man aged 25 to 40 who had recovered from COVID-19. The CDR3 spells CASSFKETTSYGYTF. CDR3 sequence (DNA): TGTGCCAGCAGCTTCAAGGAGACCACCTCCTATGGCTACACCTTC.